These T cell receptor beta chains were read from a single sample in a study of blood T cell repertoires in COVID-19. Only in-frame clones appear in the TCRdb table, and some are missing; sequencing was by immunoSEQ multiplex PCR. The table shows roughly 150,000 clones, with 85% to 90% occurring only once. The specimen sequenced was peripheral blood. Every receptor here comes from a woman aged 60-75 years with active COVID-19. The CDR3 runs from the conserved cysteine through the conserved F or W. D genes are given only for firm matches. Clone size appears in some rows only: once, few, many, or a class for an expanded clone.

>NA|TRBJ2-3|TRBV18|NA
CASSPRGDTQYF
TGTGCCAGCTCACCACGAGGAGATACGCAGTATTTT
>NA|TRBJ2-7|TRBV13|TRBD1
CASSPGTGTVPYEQYF
TGTGCCAGCAGCCCGGGGACAGGGACCGTCCCCTACGAGCAGTACTTC
>NA|TRBJ2-1|TRBV5-5|TRBD2
CASSLSPREENEQFF
TGTGCCAGCAGCTTATCCCCCCGGGAGGAAAATGAGCAGTTCTTC
>NA|TRBJ2-3|TRBV15|NA
CATSREGFQGGRTDTQYF
TGTGCCACCAGCAGAGAGGGGTTTCAGGGGGGTCGGACAGATACGCAGTATTTT
>NA|TRBJ2-3|TRBV6-2/TRBV6-3|NA
CASSYSGSTDTQYF
TGTGCCAGCAGTTACAGCGGGAGCACAGATACGCAGTATTTT
>once|TRBJ2-5|TRBV7-9|NA
CASSRQGMGSTQYF
TGTGCCAGCAGTAGGCAGGGGATGGGTTCGACCCAGTACTTC
>NA|TRBJ2-7|TRBV29-1|TRBD1
CSVGQGRYEQYF
TGCAGCGTTGGACAGGGGAGATACGAGCAGTACTTC
>NA|TRBJ2-1|TRBV11-3|NA
CASSRGTDNEQFF
TGTGCCAGCAGCAGGGGGACGGACAATGAGCAGTTCTTC
>NA|TRBJ1-6|TRBV9|TRBD1
CASSVGDRRSNSPLHF
TGTGCCAGCAGCGTAGGGGACAGGAGGAGTAATTCACCCCTCCACTTT
>once|TRBJ1-4|TRBV18|NA
CASSLNRGGDEKLFF
TGTGCCAGCTCACTCAACCGGGGCGGGGATGAAAAACTGTTTTTT
>NA|TRBJ1-2|TRBV19|NA
CASSTGQRGFVYGYTF
TGTGCCAGTAGTACCGGACAGAGGGGGTTCGTCTATGGCTACACCTTC
>NA|TRBJ1-6|TRBV13|NA
CASSLVGRVISSPLHF
TGTGCCAGCAGCTTAGTAGGCAGGGTAATATCTTCACCCCTCCACTTT
>NA|TRBJ2-2|TRBV4-1|TRBD2
CASSPQSFLAGSLGGELFF
TGCGCCAGCAGCCCCCAAAGCTTTCTAGCGGGATCCCTAGGCGGGGAGCTGTTTTTT
>NA|TRBJ1-2|TRBV19|NA
CASSIQGNYGYTF
TGTGCCAGTAGTATCCAGGGAAACTATGGCTACACCTTC
>NA|TRBJ2-5|TRBV7-2|TRBD1
CASSLARDRGRAETQYF
TGTGCCAGCAGCTTAGCCCGGGACAGGGGGCGCGCCGAGACCCAGTACTTC
>NA|TRBJ1-1|TRBV20-1|TRBD1
CSASEVTGGSNTEAFF
TGCAGTGCTAGTGAGGTGACAGGGGGATCTAACACTGAAGCTTTCTTT
>NA|TRBJ2-7|TRBV10-2|NA
CASSEHSYEQYF
TGCGCCAGCAGTGAACACTCCTACGAGCAGTACTTC
>few|TRBJ2-7|TRBV4-2|NA
CASSQGDSSSYEQYF
TGTGCCAGCAGCCAAGGGGACTCGAGCTCCTACGAGCAGTACTTC
>NA|TRBJ2-1|TRBV11-2|NA
CASSFRDEQFF
TGTGCCAGCAGCTTCAGGGATGAGCAGTTCTTC
>NA|TRBJ2-4|TRBV5-6|TRBD1
CASSLGQGDGNIQYF
TGTGCCAGCAGCTTGGGACAGGGGGACGGGAACATTCAGTACTTC
>NA|TRBJ1-6|TRBV7-9|NA
CASSLGAANSPLHF
TGTGCCAGCAGCTTAGGGGCAGCTAATTCACCCCTCCACTTT
>NA|TRBJ2-3|TRBV6-4|NA
CASSQKGDTDTQYF
TGTGCCAGCAGCCAGAAGGGGGACACAGATACGCAGTATTTT
>NA|TRBJ2-1|TRBV3-1/TRBV3-2|NA
CASSQPGSRSYNEQFF
TGTGCCAGCAGCCAACCCGGGAGCCGCTCCTACAATGAGCAGTTCTTC
>NA|TRBJ2-2|TRBV7-2|TRBD2
CASSSRGLAGVTGELFF
TGTGCCAGCAGCTCCCGTGGACTAGCGGGAGTCACCGGGGAGCTGTTTTTT
>NA|TRBJ1-2|TRBV13|NA
CASSLAWGDYGYTF
TGTGCCAGCAGCTTAGCCTGGGGCGACTATGGCTACACCTTC
>NA|TRBJ2-7|TRBV5-1|TRBD2
CASSSGLAGGMNSYEQYF
TGCGCCAGCAGCTCGGGACTAGCGGGAGGGATGAACTCCTACGAGCAGTACTTC
>NA|TRBJ2-7|TRBV21-1|NA
CASSKVVQNDSYEQYF
TGTGCCAGCAGCAAAGTCGTACAAAACGACTCCTACGAGCAGTACTTC
>NA|TRBJ1-2|TRBV30|NA
CAWSVRGRDGGYTF
TGTGCCTGGAGTGTGCGAGGGCGGGATGGTGGCTACACCTTC
>NA|TRBJ1-1|TRBV23-1|NA
CASSTPLTGGQTHTEAFF
TGCGCCAGCAGTACTCCTTTGACAGGAGGCCAAACACACACTGAAGCTTTCTTT
>once|TRBJ2-3|TRBV24-1|TRBD2
CATSPAGGRDTQYF
TGTGCCACCAGTCCAGCGGGAGGCCGAGATACGCAGTATTTT
>NA|TRBJ1-2|TRBV7-9|TRBD1
CASSLGTGGYGYTF
TGTGCCAGCAGCTTAGGGACAGGGGGCTATGGCTACACCTTC